This T cell receptor beta chain was identified during a study of blood T cell repertoires in COVID-19. With V trimmed by 2 bases and J by 0 bases, 8 bases remained unmatched. Germline values: CDR1 SGHRS, CDR2 YFSETQ. The CDR3 runs 17 residues. Sequencing used immunoSEQ multiplex PCR; TCRdb keeps in-frame clones, though not all of them. The repertoire includes approximately 210,000 clones, 65% to 85% of them detected once, and 3% to 4% sits in the top ten. The V call is TRBV5-1, the J call TRBJ2-7, with 10 bases matching TRBD2. The receptor was derived from a woman in her fifties or sixties who had recovered from COVID-19. Material: PBMCs or T cells enriched from blood (not recorded which). Written as DNA, the CDR3 is TGCGCCAGCAGCTTAAGGACTAGCGGCGAACACTCCTACGAGCAGTACTTC. It translates to CASSLRTSGEHSYEQYF.